This TCR beta chain was documented in a study of blood T cells in healthy people across ages. Trimming shortened V by 9 bases and J by 7 bases, and 19 bases separated the two germline ends. CDR3 length: 13 amino acids. Combining a sample-barcoded 5' primer with a J-beta primer mix, a second PCR ran for 7 to 11 cycles. TCRdb passed the 5' RACE reads through MiXCR, listing each CDR3 protein once. This table has about 970,000 distinct CDR3 sequences, roughly 50% appearing once. This TCR was sampled from a woman aged 55-70 years in good health. Sample: blood. The chain couples TRBV12-3 or TRBV12-4 to TRBJ2-7; D is perhaps TRBD2 (6 bases). Written as DNA, the CDR3 is TGTGCCAGTGCAAGGAGGGAGAACAATGAGCAGTACTTC. Its translation is CASARRENNEQYF.